This TCR beta chain was captured by sequencing in a study of cytomegalovirus exposure and HLA in healthy donors (dated 2017 in TCRdb). Regarding the complete study: An earlier analysis of roughly 500 of the donors reported 250 to 300 Gb of sequence data and 95 million to 120 million unique TCR beta sequences obtained from about 179 million T cells. The later analysis used no new phenotypic data to find candidate immune exposures, relying instead on TCR beta sequences and their occurrence across donors. A later genetic analysis used genome-wide SNP genotypes for about 65% of the roughly 670 donors, treating that subset as a discovery cohort. Using immunosequencing, the study profiled T cell repertoires from some 670 subjects and related those repertoires to cytomegalovirus serostatus. Four or five DR-DQ haplotypes were handled as single units for association and clustering, since linkage in the cohort was strong. An earlier analysis of several hundred of the donors applied high-throughput TCR beta sequencing to assess whether each TCR beta V gene segment acted as functional or pseudogenic. An early release covering 550 to 650 HLA-typed donors comprised approximately 290 gigabases of sequencing data and approximately 80 million unique TCR sequences. Both class I and class II loci were covered by HLA typing, at four-digit resolution. High-throughput TCR immunosequencing, statistical association of individual TCRs with disease status, and machine learning were combined to predict cytomegalovirus infection status. In a later analysis, previously published TCR beta repertoires from 550 to 750 donors were re-analyzed and high-resolution HLA genotyping was added so that TCR occurrence patterns could be studied. Across around 400 genotyped donors of the cohort, an average of roughly 250,000 unique TCR beta nucleotide sequences per donor were sequenced, and approximately 17% of those sequences were non-productive. The number of typed donors differed by locus: about 629-630 for A, B, C, DRB1 and DQB1; 522 for DQA1; about 600 for DPA1; and around 490 for DPB1. Every discovery cohort repertoire had been produced on one sequencing platform. The study was designed to test whether signatures of past pathogen exposure could be identified by cataloging public T cell receptors. Donor age, sex, ethnicity and CMV serostatus were collected together with the repertoire data. The genetic ancestry cluster associated with self-reported Caucasian donors included over 65% of the roughly 390 genotyped donors. A separate validation cohort of 100 to 150 different subjects was used in addition to the roughly 700-subject first cohort.

What the authors observed across the whole study: Roughly 17 rarely observed V segments, including chromosome 9 orphons, were excluded from the earlier analysis of almost 600 of the donors because counts were too low. Most TCR sequences were observed very rarely across donors, whereas some public TCRs were present in many individuals. Most CMV-associated TCR beta chains appeared to be HLA-restricted in a later analysis, and the HLA associations seemed to be driven largely by CMV exposure. A later analysis reported that several top co-occurrence clusters appeared linked to parvovirus B19, influenza, CMV and Epstein-Barr virus. When HLA alleles, especially DR and DQ, strongly co-occurred, TCR associations were difficult to assign to individual alleles. The study gave a list of around 170 TCR beta chains associated with cytomegalovirus. Compared with equally common non-associated chains, HLA-associated TCR beta chains in a later analysis were more clonally expanded and had lower generation probabilities. A group of highly shared sequence variants was considered likely to be a technical artifact of the sequencing pipeline. CMV serostatus was the only immune exposure information available for the cohort. Roughly uniform sequencing depth across donors was assumed in presence/absence analyses, although this assumption may not hold. In a later analysis, TCR association rates were found to vary across HLA loci, with the most associated TCRs seen for DRB1 alleles and the fewest for HLA-C alleles. Three of the identified cytomegalovirus-associated TCR beta chains were confirmed in vitro to be specific for cytomegalovirus antigens. The cohort was sequenced for TCR beta chains only, and without alpha or paired-chain data the features that could be detected were limited. The authors suggested that the approach could potentially be generalized to other disease states and immunological phenotypes. In an earlier analysis of 587 of the donors, most TCR beta V segments appeared in productive rearrangements about 87% or about 30% of the time, broadly matching IMGT annotations. The 87-base-pair reads could not distinguish some IMGT-functional V segments, including TRBV6-2 and TRBV6-3, so those segments were excluded. In a later analysis, around 17,000 TCR beta sequences were associated with specific HLA alleles at a false discovery rate of 0.05. Cytomegalovirus status was reported to be diagnosed by the classifier with high specificity and sensitivity in both the original and validation cohorts. An association between a missense DCLRE1C variant and V-gene and J-gene trimming of TCR beta chains was found in a later genetic analysis and replicated in an independent cohort. Linkage disequilibrium might explain the correlated functional status among segregating V segments, but an unknown experimental factor could not be ruled out. In a later genetic analysis, fewer N-insertions in productive TCRs were reported among donors in an Asian-associated ancestry cluster than the approximately 670-donor mean. A further reported finding was that TCR beta sequences accurately predicted the HLA-A and HLA-B alleles for most subjects in the first cohort. Because HLA typing was unavailable for some donors at each locus, only the typed subset was used in association tests.

The cohort comprised around 690 healthy bone marrow donors. At the time of sampling, every cohort member was nominally healthy, though immune exposures that went unrecorded were likely present. The donor was CMV seronegative and belonged to the group of 352 seronegative cohort members. A peripheral blood sample was collected from each donor, and TCR beta sequencing was performed on peripheral blood mononuclear cells. The Qiagen DNeasy Blood Extraction Kit was used to extract genomic DNA from the blood cell samples. The germline V end is reduced by 4 bases and the J end by 3 bases; junction bases left unmatched: 5. CDR1 and CDR2 (LGHNA, YSLEER) derive from the germline V gene. Reading from cysteine to phenylalanine, the CDR3 counts 14 amino acids. The CDR3 DNA has 42 bases and is translated from base 1. Library method: the immunoSEQ multiplex PCR assay. A mixture of 60 forward primers for TCR Vbeta segments and 13 reverse primers for TCR Jbeta segments was used in the multiplex PCR. The CDR3 region of rearranged TCR beta genes was amplified from genomic DNA with a multiplex PCR assay. The Illumina HiSeq System was used to sequence the amplified TCR beta libraries as 87-base-pair reads. Per the authors' processing: In a later analysis, 80 million or so unique TCR beta chains were counted across the approximately 640 repertoires, and roughly 11 million of these chains were shared by at least two donors. Raw reads were error-corrected and collapsed into unique sequences by a nearest-neighbor algorithm in which closely related sequences were merged to remove PCR and sequencing errors. V, D and J gene segments were assigned by aligning CDR3 sequences to IMGT reference sequences. For a sequence to be retained, a match of at least six nucleotides was required to both a V gene segment and a J gene segment. A rearrangement was called productive if the CDR3 had no stop codons and remained in frame with V and J, and every other rearrangement was called non-productive. Following IMGT convention, CDR3 was defined as the stretch from the second conserved V-encoded cysteine up to the conserved J-encoded phenylalanine. The earlier analysis of about 530 of the donors excluded any sequence lacking an unambiguous match to a single V gene segment. In an earlier analysis of about 590 of the donors, a V segment was called functional when productive rearrangements were above 56.7%, and segregating when the standard deviation between donors exceeded 5%. To diagnose cytomegalovirus status from the catalog of TCR beta chain sequences, a statistical classification framework was built. In a later analysis, TCR nucleotide sequences were compared against IMGT/GENE-DB human TR gene sequences so that V and J genes could be assigned. In a later analysis, CDR3 sequences and most-parsimonious VDJ recombination scenarios were assigned using the TCRdist pipeline. A later analysis defined each TCR beta chain by its CDR3 amino acid sequence plus V-gene family, and excluded reads lacking a unique V-gene family. In a later analysis, 500 to 650 highly shared, low-generation-probability nucleotide sequences were removed to address suspected cross-contamination and a sequencing artifact. In a later analysis, a clonal expansion index for each public chain was calculated from normalized within-repertoire ranks of inferred template counts. A later analysis computed generation probabilities with a VDJ recombination model fitted to out-of-frame rearrangements, and checked the results against IGoR. In a later analysis, TCR-TCR, TCR-HLA and TCR-CMV co-occurrence was scored with hypergeometric tests, and a repertoire-size bias correction was applied to TCR pairs. To estimate false discovery rates, a later analysis permuted the HLA or CMV assignments 20 times. A later analysis grouped co-occurring TCRs with DBSCAN, adding TCRdist sequence similarity when clustering within HLA-allele-positive subsets. Repertoires with fewer than 30,000 or more than 120,000 public chains were left out of co-occurrence clustering, as were a handful of repertoires with anomalous nucleotide sharing. Imported from immuneACCESS, the table was reduced by TCRdb to in-frame sequences with V and J called. These copies leave out some clones; in studies compared against another copy, an unresolved V gene accounts for under half, and the cause of the remainder is not known. The DNA was the basis for D and trimming; V, J and clone size are from that table. This sample is represented by around 190,000 clones; roughly 80% of them were singletons. More than 2% of the sample is taken by the ten largest.

About this clone: Its antigen is currently not known. No much larger clonotype is one base removed from it; base qualities were not supplied.

Sequenced input: PBMCs. The TCR was taken from a man aged 55 to 70 in good health and CMV-seronegative. The sequence links TRBV4-3 to TRBJ2-7; 8 bases in between match TRBD1. The CDR3 region reads CASSPRTGFYEQYF. The DNA sequence is as follows: TGCGCCAGCAGCCCTCGGACAGGGTTCTACGAGCAGTACTTC.